Listed here are 16 T cell receptor beta chains from one sample, sequenced in a study of T cells expressing NK-cell markers. Reprocessing the 5' RACE reads, TCRdb reports a single entry for every CDR3 protein and omits DNA. This table holds almost 450,000 distinct CDR3 sequences. Sequenced material: blood T cells: a sorted CD56 or NKG2C T cell subset, CD4+ or CD8+ T cells, or bulk PBMC T cells (not recorded which). These receptors were collected from a woman aged 18 to 75 in good health.

V gene TRBV6-4 combines with J gene TRBJ2-3; the TRBD2 assignment by TCRdb is unverifiable without DNA. In germline, CDR1 is MRHNA, CDR2 SNTAGT. This CDR3 comprises 15 residues. CDR3: CASSRTSDSTDTQYF.

This chain uses TRBV20-1 with TRBJ2-1; TCRdb indicates TRBD2, and absent DNA this call remains unverified. The CDR3 runs 15 residues. Germline-derived CDR1 and CDR2 are DFQATT and SNEGSKA (reference sequence). CDR3: CSARDPGLGVNEQFF.

V is TRBV5-5 and J is TRBJ2-1; TCRdb's D gene call, TRBD2, goes unchecked for lack of DNA. This CDR3 has 15 residues. CDR1 SGHKS and CDR2 YYEKEE come from the germline V gene (reference sequence). CDR3 residues: CASSSASGSYNEQFF. Based on the CDR3 plus reference TRBV5-5 and TRBJ2-1, the full variable domain is DAGVTQSPTHLIKTRGQQVTLRCSPISGHKSVSWYQQVLGQGPQFIFQYYEKEERGRGNFPDRFSARQFPNYSSELNVNALLLGDSALYLCASSSASGSYNEQFFGPGTRLTVL.

The chain is built from TRBV15 and TRBJ1-2. The CDR3 spans 12 residues. CDR1 and CDR2 (germline): LNHNV, YYDKDF (reference sequence). CDR3 in amino acids: CATSRPSYGYTF.

V and J are TRBV12-3 or TRBV12-4 and TRBJ1-6; TCRdb gives TRBD1 as the D gene, but with no DNA this cannot be confirmed. This CDR3 has 15 residues. The chain's CDR3 is CASSPQGSYNSPLHF.

V is TRBV6-1 and J is TRBJ2-1; the TCRdb D gene call, TRBD2, has no DNA to confirm it. The germline CDR1 and CDR2 sequences are MNHNS and SASEGT. There are 18 residues in the CDR3. The CDR3 loop reads CASSPARLGSGILSEQFF.

The rearrangement joins TRBV12-3 or TRBV12-4 to TRBJ1-5; TCRdb calls TRBD1, which cannot be checked without DNA. CDR3 length equals 14 residues. CDR3 loop: CASSPDYSNQPQHF.

The chain carries TRBV7-2 and TRBJ2-7; as DNA is missing, the TRBD1 call by TCRdb cannot be tested. CDR1 is SGHTA, CDR2 FQGNSA, per germline. This CDR3 has 13 residues. The CDR3 is CASSPTPGYEQYF.

The chain combines TRBV18 with TRBJ2-3; TCRdb names TRBD2, which stays unverified in the absence of DNA. The CDR3 covers 15 residues. Germline loops: CDR1 KGHSH, CDR2 LQKENI. CDR3 region: CASSPSRPGTDTQYF.

CDR3 residues: CASSPMDAYGYTF. The chain is built from TRBV27 and TRBJ1-2. Germline CDR1 is MNHEY and CDR2 is SMNVEV (reference sequence). This CDR3 is built from 13 residues.

V usage is TRBV4-3 and J usage is TRBJ1-1; as DNA is missing, the TRBD1 call by TCRdb cannot be tested. The V gene's germline CDR1 is LGHNA and CDR2 YSLEER. The CDR3 totals 15 residues. The CDR3: CASSQEWGGGTEAFF.

The chain joins TRBV20-1 to TRBJ1-5. This CDR3 is 13 amino acids long. From germline, CDR1 is DFQATT and CDR2 SNEGSKA (reference sequence). CDR3: CSASADSNQPQHF.

The CDR3 sequence: CASSLGEYETQYF. J is TRBJ2-5 and V is TRBV11-2; TCRdb proposes TRBD2, but this gene call is untestable without DNA. The V gene's germline CDR1 is SGHAT and CDR2 FQNNGV. The CDR3 is 13 amino acids.

The chain employs TRBV6-1 and TRBJ1-6. This CDR3 is 15 amino acids long. Germline V gene data show CDR1 as MNHNS and CDR2 as SASEGT. CDR3 in amino acids: CASSSLPAPYSPLHF.

The chain recombines TRBV20-1 with TRBJ2-2; TCRdb returns TRBD2, unconfirmable since there is no DNA. CDR3 length: 15 amino acids. Germline CDR1 and CDR2: DFQATT and SNEGSKA (reference sequence). The CDR3 sequence: CSASLAGPNTGELFF.

J is TRBJ2-1 and V is TRBV14. Germline values: CDR1 SGHDN, CDR2 FVKESK. The CDR3 runs 13 residues. CDR3 loop: CASSQTARHEQFF.